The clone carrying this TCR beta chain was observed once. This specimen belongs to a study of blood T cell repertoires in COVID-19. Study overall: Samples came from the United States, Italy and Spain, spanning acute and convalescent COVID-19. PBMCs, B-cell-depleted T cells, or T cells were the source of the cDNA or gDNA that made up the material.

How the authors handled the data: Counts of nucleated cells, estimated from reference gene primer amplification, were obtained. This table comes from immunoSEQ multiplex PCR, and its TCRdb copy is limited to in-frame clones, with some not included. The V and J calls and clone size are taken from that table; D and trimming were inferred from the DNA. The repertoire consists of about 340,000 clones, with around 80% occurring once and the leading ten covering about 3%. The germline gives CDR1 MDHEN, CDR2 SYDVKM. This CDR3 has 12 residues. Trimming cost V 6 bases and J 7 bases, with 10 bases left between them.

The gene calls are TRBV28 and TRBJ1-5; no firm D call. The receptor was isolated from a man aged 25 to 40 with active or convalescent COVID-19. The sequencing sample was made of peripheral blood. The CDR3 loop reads CASSQTMQPQHF. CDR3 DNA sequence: TGTGCCAGCAGCCAAACAATGCAGCCCCAGCATTTT.